The 23 T cell receptor beta chains reported below all come from one sample, sequenced in a study of radiotherapy plus CTLA-4 blockade in lung cancer (dated by TCRdb to 2016 to 2018). Libraries were prepared through the immunoSEQ multiplex PCR assay. TCRdb carries this immuneACCESS record with in-frame sequences only. Its versions omit some clonotypes, under half of them owing to an unresolved V gene in the studies checked, with the rest unexplained. The sample table records roughly 120,000 clones; approximately 80% of these occur just once. The ten most abundant clones make up roughly 5% of the sample. The source was peripheral blood, collected from a patient treated with radiotherapy plus ipilimumab. The source of these receptors is a human donor with non-small cell lung cancer who had a partial response to radiotherapy plus ipilimumab.

The V and J genes are TRBV14 and TRBJ2-5, with TRBD2 matching over 8 bases. The germline CDR1 and CDR2 sequences are SGHDN and FVKESK. The CDR3 has 16 residues. Germline trimming cut 2 bases from V and 0 bases from J; bases unmatched to any gene: 5. CDR3 in amino acids: CASSQQLAAYQETQYF. CDR3 bases: TGTGCCAGCAGCCAACAACTAGCGGCGTACCAAGAGACCCAGTACTTC.

About this clone itself: Other DNA sequences in the sample encode the same CDR3. The chain employs TRBV30 and TRBJ1-3, with D maybe TRBD1 (5 bases). With 5 bases removed from V and 4 bases from J, the gap between germline ends came to 6 bases. The CDR3 totals 11 residues. Per germline, CDR1 GTSNPN and CDR2 SVGIG (reference sequence). The CDR3 reads CAWRTGNTIYF. CDR3 nucleotide sequence: TGTGCCTGGCGGACAGGAAACACCATATATTTT.

The chain recombines TRBV11-3 with TRBJ2-1; tentatively, D is TRBD2 (5 bases). Germline CDR1 reads SGHNT; CDR2 reads YENEEA. This CDR3 has 15 residues. V was trimmed by 4 bases and J by 2 bases, leaving 12 bases between them. CDR3: CASSWRSTTYNEQFF. DNA of the CDR3: TGTGCCAGCAGCTGGAGGTCCACGACCTACAATGAGCAGTTCTTC.

The chain has TRBV29-1 and TRBJ2-3; TRBD2 agrees at 7 bases. The ends lost 7 bases at V and 2 bases at J; junction bases unmatched: 9. CDR1 is SQVTM and CDR2 is ANQGSEA in the germline V gene. The CDR3 runs 14 residues. As DNA, the CDR3 is TGCAGCGCCAAGCGGGGCATACTCACAGATACGCAGTATTTT. This encodes CSAKRGILTDTQYF.

The chain couples TRBV4-2 to TRBJ2-2; 10 positions match TRBD2. From germline, CDR1 is LGHNA and CDR2 YNFKEQ. The trim removed 2 bases at V and 3 bases at J, leaving 3 bases unmatched. The CDR3 spans 16 residues. The CDR3 region has the DNA TGTGCCAGCAGCCAACAAGCGGGGGGGGACACCGGGGAGCTGTTTTTT. It is translated as CASSQQAGGDTGELFF.

The chain joins TRBV10-3 to TRBJ1-2; TRBD1 matches 7 bases. CDR3 length: 13 amino acids. J was trimmed by 5 bases and V by 2 bases; bases with no gene match: 2. CDR1 is ENHRY, CDR2 SYGVKD, per germline. CDR3 loop: CAISEGQDYGYTF. CDR3 bases: TGTGCCATCAGTGAGGGACAGGATTATGGCTACACCTTC.

The J gene is TRBJ2-1, the V gene TRBV4-1; D may be TRBD2 (5 bases). This CDR3 has 16 residues. CDR1 MGHRA and CDR2 YSYEKL come from the germline V gene. Trimming pared 0 bases from V and 4 bases from J, leaving 13 bases between. The CDR3 sequence: CASSQDQGAVYNEQFF. The CDR3 coding sequence is TGCGCCAGCAGCCAAGATCAAGGAGCGGTATACAATGAGCAGTTCTTC.

This sequence joins TRBV6-1 and TRBJ2-7; D tentatively fits TRBD1 or TRBD2 (5 bases each). V shed 5 bases and J shed 9 bases, with 14 bases lying between them. This CDR3 is 12 amino acids long. The germline V gene has CDR1 MNHNS and CDR2 SASEGT. The CDR3 DNA sequence: TGTGCCAGCAGTAGAACCCTGAGGGGGCAGTACGTC. This translates into CASSRTLRGQYV.

This chain connects TRBV5-8 to TRBJ1-1, with D maybe TRBD1 (6 bases). Germline CDR1 and CDR2: SGHTS and YDEGEE. CDR3 length equals 14 residues. Trimming took off 4 bases at V and 2 bases at J, with 12 bases between the two ends. CDR3 protein: CASSKQGPNTEAFF. The CDR3 nucleotides read TGTGCCAGCAGCAAACAGGGACCTAACACTGAAGCTTTCTTT.

V and J are TRBV5-1 and TRBJ2-7, with D possibly TRBD2 on 6 matching bases. The length of the CDR3 is 12 residues. With 4 bases removed from V and 3 bases from J, the gap between germline ends came to 8 bases. CDR1 SGHRS and CDR2 YFSETQ come from the germline V gene. The CDR3 region is CASSPEGYEQYF. CDR3 bases: TGCGCCAGCAGCCCGGAGGGCTACGAGCAGTACTTC.

The chain is built from TRBV28 and TRBJ2-7; tentatively, D is TRBD1 (6 bases). This CDR3 has 13 amino acids. The germline gives CDR1 MDHEN, CDR2 SYDVKM. Trimming shortened V by 5 bases and J by 1 base, and 9 bases separated the two germline ends. CDR3 region: CASSVGQSYEQYF. The DNA of the CDR3 is TGTGCCAGCAGTGTAGGACAGTCCTACGAGCAGTACTTC.

This clone was found a few times. The chain uses TRBV28 and TRBJ1-2, with D possibly being TRBD1 (6 bases). The V gene's germline CDR1 is MDHEN and CDR2 SYDVKM. With 4 bases removed from V and 8 bases from J, the gap between germline ends came to 17 bases. The CDR3 length is 14 residues. CDR3 loop: CASSSLQGTEGYTF. CDR3 coding DNA: TGTGCCAGCAGTTCTTTACAGGGTACAGAGGGCTACACCTTC.

There are a few counts of this clone. The chain combines TRBV11-2 with TRBJ2-5; D gene uncertain. With 3 bases removed from V and 11 bases from J, the gap between germline ends came to 22 bases. CDR1 SGHAT and CDR2 FQNNGV come from the germline V gene. This CDR3 has 15 amino acids. Here the CDR3 DNA reads TGTGCCAGCAGCTTCGGCTTGAACCGTGGGTTGGAGCAGTACTTC. It yields the protein CASSFGLNRGLEQYF. Looking up the rest from reference TRBV11-2 and TRBJ2-5 gives the full variable domain: EAGVAQSPRYKIIEKRQSVAFWCNPISGHATLYWYQQILGQGPKLLIQFQNNGVVDDSQLPKDRFSAERLKGVDSTLKIQPAKLEDSAVYLCASSFGLNRGLEQYFGPGTRLLVL.

This clone rates as medium-sized. The J gene is TRBJ1-3, the V gene TRBV13; 8 positions agree with TRBD1. The germline gives CDR1 PRHDT, CDR2 FYEKMQ (reference sequence). V lost 6 bases, J lost 4 bases, and 11 bases stayed unmatched. This CDR3 is built from 16 residues. CDR3 residues: CASSRVQGAIGNTIYF. The CDR3 region has the DNA TGTGCCAGCAGTCGGGTCCAGGGGGCCATCGGAAACACCATATATTTT.

The rearrangement uses TRBV27 and TRBJ1-5, with D hard to call. Germline V gene data show CDR1 as MNHEY and CDR2 as SMNVEV (reference sequence). Trimming pared 0 bases from V and 1 base from J, leaving 7 bases between. This CDR3 is built from 15 residues. DNA of the CDR3: TGTGCCAGCAGTTTATCGCAGCGAAGCAATCAGCCCCAGCATTTT. It specifies CASSLSQRSNQPQHF.

The rearrangement links TRBV27 to TRBJ1-6, with D uncertain. V lost 6 bases and J 10 bases, leaving 19 bases between the germline ends. Germline values: CDR1 MNHEY, CDR2 SMNVEV (reference sequence). The CDR3 extends over 15 amino acids. Written as DNA, the CDR3 is TGTGCCAGCAGCCCCGGACCGGACTTAGGATCACCCCTCCACTTT. Amino acids: CASSPGPDLGSPLHF.

Notes on this clone: The junction does not match germline at one end; this may be a read error. This same CDR3 is encoded by further DNA sequences in the sample. The chain couples TRBV7-2 to TRBJ2-1; D perhaps matches TRBD2 (5 bases). This CDR3 has 14 residues. CDR1 is SGHTA, CDR2 FQGNSA, per germline. In DNA, the CDR3 is TGCGCCAGCAGCCACGACCGGGACTACAATGAGCAGTTCTTC. As protein: CASSHDRDYNEQFF.

The J gene is TRBJ1-5, the V gene TRBV5-1; 8 bases are shared with TRBD1. The germline V gene has CDR1 SGHRS and CDR2 YFSETQ. V dropped 0 bases and J dropped 6; count of bases not matched to a gene: 8. CDR3 length: 16 amino acids. CDR3 nucleotides: TGCGCCAGCAGCTTGGAGCCCCGGGACAGGCGTCAGCCCCAGCATTTT. Protein product: CASSLEPRDRRQPQHF. Using reference TRBV5-1 and TRBJ1-5 for the parts outside the CDR3, the full variable domain is KAGVTQTPRYLIKTRGQQVTLSCSPISGHRSVSWYQQTPGQGLQFLFEYFSETQRNKGNFPGRFSGRQFSNSRSEMNVSTLELGDSALYLCASSLEPRDRRQPQHFGDGTRLSIL.

The chain recombines TRBV7-9 with TRBJ2-1; D may be TRBD1 (5 bases). CDR1 SEHNR and CDR2 FQNEAQ come from the germline V gene (reference sequence). CDR3 length equals 13 residues. V lost 0 bases and J 10 bases, leaving 10 bases between the germline ends. Here the CDR3 reads CASSLAGDSEQFF. The CDR3 DNA reads TGTGCCAGCAGCTTAGCGGGCGACAGCGAGCAGTTCTTC. Full variable domain (remainder filled in from reference TRBV7-9 and TRBJ2-1): DTGVSQNPRHKITKRGQNVTFRCDPISEHNRLYWYRQTLGQGPEFLTYFQNEAQLEKSRLLSDRFSAERPKGSFSTLEIQRTEQGDSAMYLCASSLAGDSEQFFGPGTRLTVL.

This clone was observed a single time. This chain links TRBV11-2 with TRBJ1-1; tentatively, D is TRBD1 (5 bases). Germline CDR1 and CDR2: SGHAT and FQNNGV. The ends were cut back, 1 base at V and 1 base at J, with 10 bases in the middle. The CDR3 is 15 amino acids. CDR3 nucleotide sequence: TGTGCCAGCAGCTTAGGGGGGGGGTGGAACACTGAAGCTTTCTTT. Translating gives CASSLGGGWNTEAFF.

The chain is built from TRBV6-5 and TRBJ2-7; 11 nucleotides match TRBD1. This CDR3 is built from 15 residues. Trimming at V came to 5 bases and at J to 1 base, leaving 4 bases not matched to a gene. The germline V gene encodes CDR1 MNHEY and CDR2 SVGAGI. The CDR3 DNA reads as TGTGCCAGCAGTGTCGGGACAGGGGGATCCTACGAGCAGTACGTC. This encodes CASSVGTGGSYEQYV.

This CDR3 is CAISTGAQETQYF. Written as DNA, the CDR3 is TGTGCCATCAGTACAGGGGCCCAAGAGACCCAGTACTTC. V and J are TRBV10-3 and TRBJ2-5; 7 positions agree with TRBD1. The CDR3 runs to 13 residues. With V trimmed by 5 bases and J by 1 base, 1 base remained unmatched. Germline V gives CDR1 ENHRY, CDR2 SYGVKD.

The chain carries TRBV10-1 and TRBJ2-2, with 7 bases aligning to TRBD1. CDR3 length: 13 amino acids. Per the germline V gene, CDR1 is WNHNN and CDR2 is SYGVQD (reference sequence). The junction had 3 bases not matched to a gene; V was cut back by 10 bases and J by 1 base. CDR3 DNA: TGCGCCAAGGACAGGAAGAACACCGGGGAGCTGTTTTTT. Its protein product is CAKDRKNTGELFF.